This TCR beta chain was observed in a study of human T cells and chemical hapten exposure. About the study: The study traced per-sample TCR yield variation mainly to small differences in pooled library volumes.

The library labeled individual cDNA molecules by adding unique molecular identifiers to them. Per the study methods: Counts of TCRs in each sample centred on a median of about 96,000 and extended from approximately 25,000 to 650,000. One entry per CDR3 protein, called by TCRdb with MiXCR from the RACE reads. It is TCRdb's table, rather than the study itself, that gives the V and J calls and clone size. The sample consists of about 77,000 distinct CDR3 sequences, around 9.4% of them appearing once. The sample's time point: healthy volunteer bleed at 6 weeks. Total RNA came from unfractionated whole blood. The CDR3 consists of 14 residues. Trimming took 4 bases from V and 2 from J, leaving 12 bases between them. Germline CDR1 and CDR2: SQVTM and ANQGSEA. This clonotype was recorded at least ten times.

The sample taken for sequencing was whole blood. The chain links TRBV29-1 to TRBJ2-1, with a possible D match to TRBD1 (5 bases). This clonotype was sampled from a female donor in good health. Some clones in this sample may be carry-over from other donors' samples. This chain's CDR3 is CSVAARVTYNEQFF. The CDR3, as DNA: TGCAGCGTTGCAGCCAGGGTAACCTACAATGAGCAGTTCTTC.